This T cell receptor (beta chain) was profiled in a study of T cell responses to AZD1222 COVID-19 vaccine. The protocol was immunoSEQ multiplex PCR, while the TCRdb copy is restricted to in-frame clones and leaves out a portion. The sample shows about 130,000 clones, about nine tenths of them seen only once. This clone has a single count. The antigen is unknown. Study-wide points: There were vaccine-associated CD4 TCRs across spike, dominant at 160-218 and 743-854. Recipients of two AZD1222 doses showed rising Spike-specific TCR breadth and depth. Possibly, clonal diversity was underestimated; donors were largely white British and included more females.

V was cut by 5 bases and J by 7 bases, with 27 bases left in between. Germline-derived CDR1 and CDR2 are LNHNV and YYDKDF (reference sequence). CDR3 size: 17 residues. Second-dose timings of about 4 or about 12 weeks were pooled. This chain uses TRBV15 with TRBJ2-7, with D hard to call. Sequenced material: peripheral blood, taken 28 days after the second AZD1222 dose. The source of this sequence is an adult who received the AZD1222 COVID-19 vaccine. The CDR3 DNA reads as TGTGCCACCAGCTCTACCGCGGTCCCGGCATCCAATCGGGAGCAGTACTTC. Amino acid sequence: CATSSTAVPASNREQYF.